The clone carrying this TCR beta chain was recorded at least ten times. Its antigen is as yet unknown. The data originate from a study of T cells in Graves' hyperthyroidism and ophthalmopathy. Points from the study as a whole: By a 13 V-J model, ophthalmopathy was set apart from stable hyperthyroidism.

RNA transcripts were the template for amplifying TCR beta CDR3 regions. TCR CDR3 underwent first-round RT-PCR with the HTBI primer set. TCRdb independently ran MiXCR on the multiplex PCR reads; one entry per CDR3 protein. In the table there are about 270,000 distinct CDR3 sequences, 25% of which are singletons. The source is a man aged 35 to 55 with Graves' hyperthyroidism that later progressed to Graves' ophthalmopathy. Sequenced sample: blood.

The DNA of the CDR3 is TGTGCCAGCACTGGGACAGCTAATTCACCCCTCCACTTT. Its protein product is CASTGTANSPLHF. The chain has TRBV25-1 and TRBJ1-6; 7 bases match TRBD1. The CDR3 consists of 13 residues. V dropped 7 bases and J dropped 6; count of bases not matched to a gene: 3. Germline assignment: CDR1 MGHDK and CDR2 SYGVNS.